This record looks at one T cell receptor (beta chain) sequence and its context. After extraction with the RNeasy kit, about 0.45 to 1 ug of the RNA was reverse transcribed using random hexamers. TCRdb independently ran MiXCR on the immunoSEQ multiplex PCR reads; one entry per CDR3 protein. The sample lists about 140,000 distinct CDR3 sequences, more than 85% seen once, with 0.14% in the top ten. This CDR3 comprises 16 residues. The ends were cut back, 3 bases at V and 1 base at J, with 15 bases in the middle. CDR1 KGHSH and CDR2 LQKENI come from the germline V gene. This sample is part of a study of CD8 T cells in Susac syndrome. Whole-study context: Blood was drawn from Susac syndrome patients while they were therapy-naive, on corticosteroids, or on intravenous immunoglobulin alone.

The receptor was derived from a human donor with Susac syndrome. The chain joins TRBV18 to TRBJ1-2, with D possibly being TRBD1 (6 bases). Sequenced: CD4+ T cells from PBMCs. CDR3 amino acids: CASSPIRDTDNYGYTF. The CDR3 region has the DNA TGTGCCAGCTCACCGATCCGGGACACTGATAACTATGGCTACACCTTC.